This TCR beta chain is drawn from a study of neurological immune-mediated disorders. Germline V gives CDR1 DFQATT, CDR2 SNEGSKA (reference sequence). Trimming removed 0 bases from V and 10 bases from J; junction bases left unmatched: 5. This CDR3 is 15 amino acids long. As for the cDNA, it was generated by 5'RACE with 10-nucleotide random UMIs. MiXCR, applied by TCRdb to the 5' RACE reads, yields one record per CDR3 protein. The data contain over 55,000 distinct CDR3 sequences, 2% to 2.5% of them singletons. At least ten counts were recorded for this clonotype. This rearrangement joins TRBV20-1 to TRBJ1-6; 11 positions match TRBD1. The sequence came from a man aged 50-60 years with multiple sclerosis. The specimen sequenced was PBMCs. In DNA, the CDR3 is TGCAGTGCTAGAGAGAGGACAGGGGGCAACTCACCCCTCCACTTT. It yields the protein CSARERTGGNSPLHF.